This T cell receptor (beta chain) comes out of a study of metastatic and nonmetastatic thyroid tumors. With MiXCR, TCRdb called clones anew from the PCR reads. The sample lists 30,000 or so clones, approximately 16% occurring once. The entire patient cohort was treatment-naive prior to thyroid surgery. With 0 bases clipped from V and 6 bases from J, the junction kept 5 bases outside the gene matches. CDR3 size: 15 residues. Germline V CDR1 and CDR2: SGHAT, FQDESV (reference sequence). This clone was observed at least ten times. The chain uses TRBV11-1 and TRBJ2-3; 8 bases are shared with TRBD2. Sequencing used blood. The clonotype originates from a female donor with papillary thyroid cancer or a benign thyroid nodule (not recorded which). Some clones in this sample may be carry-over from other donors' samples. CDR3 bases: TGTGCCAGCAGCTTAGCCGGGAGGGCTGCCGATACGCAGTATTTT. Translating gives CASSLAGRAADTQYF.